This T cell receptor (beta chain) was recovered during a study of beta chain features in type 1 diabetes (dated by TCRdb to the late 2010s). Regarding the study in general: Mean age, gender distribution, total cell number and subset yield did not differ between patients and healthy donors. Naive and central memory subsets were obtained from all 30 or so donors, but regulatory and stem cell-like memory subsets were isolated from only 8 patients and 8 healthy donors. The study compared TCRB repertoires of sorted circulating CD4+ T cell subsets between recently diagnosed type 1 diabetes patients and matched healthy donors. A total of 85 million to 140 million sorted cells were examined across all samples, and a strong correlation was observed between cell number per subset and RNA yield.

Study-wide conclusions, independent of this receptor: Type 1 diabetes patients showed a moderate but significant shortening of TCRB CDR3 length in all four CD4+ subsets. Patients with type 1 diabetes made fewer insertions and deleted more nucleotides at VDJ recombination sites, implying thymic rearrangement abnormalities. Because the HLA sub-analyses included only small numbers of individuals, any influence of HLA type on TCRB rearrangement was left unresolved. Because cDNA was sequenced instead of genomic DNA, highly expressing activated cells could be over-represented, though the groups showed no difference in activation or CD3 levels. Naive, central memory and regulatory TCRB repertoires appeared more similar among patients than among healthy donors. PCR might favor shorter templates, but patient and control samples were amplified and corrected together, so any skew would affect both groups equally.

Spanning cysteine to phenylalanine, the CDR3 consists of 14 amino acids. Just the 42-base CDR3 DNA is kept, in frame starting at base 1. V ends up 2 bases short and J 8 bases short, with an unmatched junction base count of 8. CDR1 and CDR2, looked up from the germline V gene, are SGHRS and YFSETQ. To note about this clone: The specificity of this receptor is unknown. Base qualities are not at hand, and no much larger clone is one base apart.

A single peripheral blood draw of around 120 mL on average was collected from each donor into heparinised tubes. Naive, central memory, regulatory and stem cell-like memory CD4+ T cells were sorted on a BD FACSAria II using a panel including CD45RO, CCR7, CD25, CD127, CD95 and CD27. All sorted populations exceeded 98% purity. Right away, PBMCs were isolated by Lymphoprep density gradient centrifugation and were stained directly, with no culture step. So that batch effects would be minimized, each experiment stained and sorted samples in pairs, pairing one healthy donor with one patient. The High Capacity cDNA Reverse Transcription Kit was used to reverse transcribe all of the isolated RNA, meaning that expressed TCRB transcripts were what got sequenced. Naive, central memory and regulatory T cell samples underwent deep immunoSEQ sequencing, averaging around 4 million total reads per sample. Sorted cells were lysed in RLT buffer and RNA was extracted with DNase-treated RNeasy Micro or Mini kits, depending on cell number. To prevent cross-contamination, every cell subset was processed on its own, while patient and healthy donor samples were processed together. TCRB sequences were amplified from cDNA with the immunoSEQ multiplex PCR, producing 87-bp fragments spanning the CDR3 region. Sequencing of the amplicons was done on the Illumina HiSeq platform. The paper's data handling went like this. PCR bias was corrected computationally using synthetic template baselines, and reads within Hamming distance 2 were collapsed, with unmergeable singletons discarded. By aligning reads against IMGT, V, D and J genes, CDR3 length, and insertions or deletions at six rearrangement sites were assigned. Within each subset, clonotype counts were normalized to the number of sorted cells before true diversity and Gini coefficients were calculated with the tcR R package. Repertoire sharing was quantified using the overlap coefficient calculated on TCRB nucleotide sequences. Sourced from immuneACCESS, this table was stored by TCRdb with only in-frame sequences that have V and J called. A share of the clones is absent; for the studies checked, an unresolved V gene accounts for under half, and the remainder has no known explanation. The V and J calls and clone size come from that table; D and trimming were worked out from the DNA. In this sample the table shows around 320,000 clones, about 14% of which occur a single time. The ten largest make up approximately 7% of the sample.

Sequencing was performed on central memory CD4+ T cells from blood. This chain joins TRBV5-1 to TRBJ1-2, and 8 bases in between align with TRBD1. The clonotype originates from a man aged 25-40 years in good health. This receptor has the CDR3 CASSLPTGVEGYTF. The bases read TGCGCCAGCAGCTTACCGACAGGGGTAGAAGGCTACACCTTC.